These 3 T cell receptor beta chains were sequenced from one sample in a study of identical twins. TCRdb recomputed calls from the 5' RACE reads with MiXCR, one row per CDR3 protein. The sample includes around 250,000 distinct CDR3 sequences, around 7% of them seen just once. These sequences were also reported in another study, on yellow fever vaccine responses in identical twins.

Input material: memory (CD45RO+) T cells sorted from blood. The receptor source for this set is a young woman in good health.

This clonotype was counted at least ten times. This rearrangement joins TRBV15 to TRBJ1-6; D gene uncertain. The CDR3 is made up of 15 amino acids. The V end was cut by 3 bases, the J end by 4 bases, with 10 bases between. Germline values: CDR1 LNHNV, CDR2 YYDKDF (reference sequence). CDR3 sequence: CATSREETYNSPLHF. For the CDR3, the DNA is TGTGCCACCAGCAGGGAAGAAACATATAATTCACCCCTCCACTTT.

This clonotype was seen at least ten times. This sequence joins TRBV10-3 and TRBJ1-2, with D unclear. Trimming took 2 bases from V and 4 from J, leaving 8 bases between them. The germline gives CDR1 ENHRY, CDR2 SYGVKD. CDR3 length: 13 residues. DNA of the CDR3: TGTGCCATCAGTGAGGAAGGAAGCTATGGCTACACCTTC. This sequence encodes CAISEEGSYGYTF.

This clonotype has a handful of counts. V and J are TRBV6-5 and TRBJ2-6; perhaps TRBD1 as D (6 bases). From germline, CDR1 is MNHEY and CDR2 SVGAGI. The CDR3 is 16 residues long. V was cut by 0 bases and J by 1 base, with 7 bases left in between. This CDR3 is CASSYSGQSGANVLTF. The CDR3 DNA is TGTGCCAGCAGTTACTCCGGACAGTCTGGGGCCAACGTCCTGACTTTC.